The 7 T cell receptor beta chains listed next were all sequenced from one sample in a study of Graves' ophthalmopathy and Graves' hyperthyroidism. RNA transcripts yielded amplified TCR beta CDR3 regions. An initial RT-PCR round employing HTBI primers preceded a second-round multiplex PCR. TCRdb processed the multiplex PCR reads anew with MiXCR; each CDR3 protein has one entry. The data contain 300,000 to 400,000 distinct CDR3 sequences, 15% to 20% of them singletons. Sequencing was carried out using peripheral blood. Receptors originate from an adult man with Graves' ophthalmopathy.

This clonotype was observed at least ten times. CDR3 in DNA: TGTGCCAGCAGCTTAGGGGCAGGGTACACTGAAGCTTTCTTT. Encoded protein: CASSLGAGYTEAFF. The chain joins TRBV7-9 to TRBJ1-1; D is perhaps TRBD1 (5 bases). This CDR3 is built from 14 residues. Germline values: CDR1 SEHNR, CDR2 FQNEAQ (reference sequence). V lost 1 base, J lost 3 bases, and 9 bases lay in between.

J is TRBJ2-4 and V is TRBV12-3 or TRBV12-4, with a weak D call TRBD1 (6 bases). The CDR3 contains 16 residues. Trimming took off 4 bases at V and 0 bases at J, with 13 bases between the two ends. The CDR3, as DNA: TGTGCCAGCAGTTCTTGGGGGCGAGTAGCCAAAAACATTCAGTACTTC. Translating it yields CASSSWGRVAKNIQYF.

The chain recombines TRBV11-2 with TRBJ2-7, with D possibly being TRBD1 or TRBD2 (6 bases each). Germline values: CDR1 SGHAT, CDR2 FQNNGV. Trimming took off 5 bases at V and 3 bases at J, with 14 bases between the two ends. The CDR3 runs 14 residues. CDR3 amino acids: CASSLSGDFYEQYF. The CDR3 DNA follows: TGTGCCAGCAGCCTATCAGGGGACTTCTACGAGCAGTACTTC. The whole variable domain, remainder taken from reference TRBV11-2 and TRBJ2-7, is EAGVAQSPRYKIIEKRQSVAFWCNPISGHATLYWYQQILGQGPKLLIQFQNNGVVDDSQLPKDRFSAERLKGVDSTLKIQPAKLEDSAVYLCASSLSGDFYEQYFGPGTRLTVT.

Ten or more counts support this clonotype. Here the CDR3 reads CASKPKGGGENSPLHF. Here the CDR3 DNA reads TGTGCCAGCAAACCTAAAGGGGGAGGGGAGAATTCACCCCTCCACTTT. The gene calls are TRBV6-2 or TRBV6-3 and TRBJ1-6; weak D call: TRBD1 (6 bases). Germline V gives CDR1 MNHEY, CDR2 SVGEGT. The CDR3 loop spans 16 amino acids. V lost 7 bases and J 7 bases, leaving 20 bases between the germline ends.

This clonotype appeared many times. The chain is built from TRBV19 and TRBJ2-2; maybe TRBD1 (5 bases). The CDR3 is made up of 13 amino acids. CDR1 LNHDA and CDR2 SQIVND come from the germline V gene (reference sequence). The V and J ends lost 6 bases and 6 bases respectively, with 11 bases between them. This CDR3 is CASRLRVSGELFF. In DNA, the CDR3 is TGTGCCAGTAGGCTCAGGGTCTCCGGGGAGCTGTTTTTT.

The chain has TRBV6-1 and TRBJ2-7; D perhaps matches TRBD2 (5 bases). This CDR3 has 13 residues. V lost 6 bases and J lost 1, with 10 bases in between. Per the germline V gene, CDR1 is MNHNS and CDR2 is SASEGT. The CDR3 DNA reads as TGTGCCAGCAGAATAACGGGGTCCTACGAGCAGTACTTC. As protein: CASRITGSYEQYF.

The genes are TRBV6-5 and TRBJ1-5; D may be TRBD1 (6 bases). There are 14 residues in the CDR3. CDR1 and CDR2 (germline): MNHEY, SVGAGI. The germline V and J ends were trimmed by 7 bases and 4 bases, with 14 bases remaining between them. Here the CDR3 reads CASKGQQENQPQHF. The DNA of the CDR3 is TGTGCCAGCAAGGGACAACAAGAAAATCAGCCCCAGCATTTT.